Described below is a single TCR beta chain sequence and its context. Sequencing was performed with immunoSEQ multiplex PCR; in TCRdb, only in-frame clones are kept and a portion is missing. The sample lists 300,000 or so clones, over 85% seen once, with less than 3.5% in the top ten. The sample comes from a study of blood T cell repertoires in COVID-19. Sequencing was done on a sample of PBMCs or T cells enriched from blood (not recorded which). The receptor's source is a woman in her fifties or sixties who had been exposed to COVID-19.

CDR3 residues: CASTFSETQYF. CDR3 coding DNA: TGTGCCAGCACCTTCTCGGAGACCCAGTACTTC. The chain carries TRBV28 and TRBJ2-5; no reliable D call. The CDR3 has 11 residues. Germline loops: CDR1 MDHEN, CDR2 SYDVKM. V lost 7 bases to trimming and J lost 5 bases, with 8 bases between them.